This TCR beta chain emerged from a study of blood T cell repertoires in COVID-19. Overall study context: PBMCs, B-cell-depleted T cells, or T cells were the source of the cDNA or gDNA that made up the material.

The CDR3 sequence is 14 residues long. Germline V gene sequence: CDR1 MRHNA, CDR2 SNTAGT. With 3 bases removed from V and 3 bases from J, the gap between germline ends came to 8 bases. Original analysis: Counts of nucleated cells, estimated from reference gene primer amplification, were obtained. Sequencing used immunoSEQ multiplex PCR; TCRdb keeps in-frame clones, though not all of them. Clonal size and the V and J genes are those of that table, whereas D and trimming came from the DNA. The table records a few hundred thousand clones, about 83% of them present only once. The source of this sequence is a middle-aged woman who had recovered from COVID-19. Specimen: peripheral blood. The rearrangement joins TRBV6-4 to TRBJ2-2; D perhaps matches TRBD1 (6 bases). CDR3 residues: CASSEGQHTGELFF. The CDR3 DNA sequence: TGTGCCAGCAGTGAGGGACAACACACCGGGGAGCTGTTTTTT.